These 8 T cell receptor beta chains were all obtained from the same sample, sequenced in a study of TIL therapy for anti-PD-1-resistant metastatic lung cancer. As for time point: pre-treatment sample, taken before nivolumab and TIL therapy. Sequencing used immunoSEQ v3. Clones were sequenced by immunoSEQ multiplex PCR, and TCRdb holds only the in-frame ones, with some missing. The table shows 55,000 to 65,000 clones, with more than 60% occurring only once. The sequences come from blood, collected at baseline. Source of these receptors: a person aged 25-80 years with non-small cell lung cancer.

This chain links TRBV5-4 with TRBJ2-3; 7 nucleotides align to TRBD1. V lost 4 bases and J lost 2; bases outside the gene matches: 4. CDR1 is SGHNT, CDR2 YYREEE, per germline (reference sequence). The CDR3 runs 14 residues. CDR3 DNA sequence: TGTGCCAGCAGCCCGGACAGGCTCACAGATACGCAGTATTTT. This translates into CASSPDRLTDTQYF.

The chain couples TRBV4-1 to TRBJ1-1; 9 bases fit TRBD1. Germline CDR1 and CDR2: MGHRA and YSYEKL. There are 16 residues in the CDR3. J was trimmed by 1 base and V by 3 bases; bases with no gene match: 6. The CDR3: CASSHSRGQGNTEAFF. For the CDR3, the DNA is TGCGCCAGCAGCCATAGCCGGGGACAGGGGAACACTGAAGCTTTCTTT.

This clone was counted a single time. This chain uses TRBV19 with TRBJ2-1, with D perhaps matching TRBD1 (6 bases). The germline V gene has CDR1 LNHDA and CDR2 SQIVND (reference sequence). The V end lost 5 bases, the J end lost 6 bases, and 14 bases lay between the germline ends. There are 14 residues in the CDR3. CDR3 nucleotides: TGTGCCAGTAGTTCCCAGGCACAGGGCAATGAGCAGTTCTTC. Its protein product is CASSSQAQGNEQFF.

Only one count was recorded for this clone. This chain links TRBV28 with TRBJ1-2, with D unclear. Germline CDR1 is MDHEN and CDR2 is SYDVKM. The length of the CDR3 is 14 residues. Deletions cut 4 bases from V and 1 base from J, with 10 bases between. The CDR3 spells CASSWQTLNYGYTF. The CDR3 DNA is TGTGCCAGCAGTTGGCAGACCCTTAACTATGGCTACACCTTC.

The gene calls are TRBV6-5 and TRBJ2-7, with 9 positions matching TRBD2. V was pared by 10 bases and J by 1 base, with 8 bases of the junction left unmatched. The germline CDR1 and CDR2 sequences are MNHEY and SVGAGI. This CDR3 spans 14 amino acids. This chain's CDR3 is CATQGLAPSYEQYF. The CDR3 DNA reads as TGTGCCACCCAGGGACTAGCACCATCCTACGAGCAGTACTTC.

This clone showed up just once. The V call is TRBV15, the J call TRBJ2-7, with D hard to call. This CDR3 region has 13 residues. V was pared by 0 bases and J by 0 bases, with 3 bases between. Germline V gives CDR1 LNHNV, CDR2 YYDKDF (reference sequence). CDR3 sequence (DNA): TGTGCCACCAGCAGAGACCTCTCCTACGAGCAGTACTTC. Its translation is CATSRDLSYEQYF.

The gene calls are TRBV5-1 and TRBJ2-1; 11 nucleotides line up with TRBD2. There are 16 residues in the CDR3. Germline V gives CDR1 SGHRS, CDR2 YFSETQ. The trim removed 3 bases at V and 0 bases at J, leaving 2 bases unmatched. The CDR3 sequence: CASSSGLAGSYNEQFF. CDR3 DNA: TGCGCCAGCAGCTCCGGACTAGCGGGCTCCTACAATGAGCAGTTCTTC.

The gene calls are TRBV19 and TRBJ2-2; the D call may be TRBD1 or TRBD2 (5 bases each). Trimming took off 10 bases at V and 2 bases at J, with 11 bases between the two ends. Germline CDR1 and CDR2: LNHDA and SQIVND (reference sequence). The CDR3 is made up of 13 amino acids. The CDR3 loop is CATPGRNTGELFF. The DNA for the CDR3 is TGTGCCACCCCGGGACGAAACACCGGGGAGCTGTTTTTT. The full variable domain, in which reference TRBV19 and TRBJ2-2 provide the parts outside the CDR3, is DGGITQSPKYLFRKEGQNVTLSCEQNLNHDAMYWYRQDPGQGLRLIYYSQIVNDFQKGDIAEGYSVSREKKESFPLTVTSAQKNPTAFYLCATPGRNTGELFFGEGSRLTVL.